The TCR beta chain under discussion was sequenced for a study of T cell changes during pregnancy in multiple sclerosis. Germline lookup yields CDR1 SQVTM and CDR2 ANQGSEA. Trimming pared 6 bases from V and 2 bases from J, leaving 11 bases between. This CDR3 has 14 residues. The data were produced by immunoSEQ multiplex PCR, yet TCRdb's version contains in-frame clones alone and is incomplete. Of approximately 40,000 clones in the sample, 92% were seen once. The chain links TRBV29-1 to TRBJ2-6; D might be TRBD2 (6 bases). This material consisted of CD8+ T cells from peripheral blood mononuclear cells, taken in the third trimester of pregnancy. This clonotype was sampled from a female donor with multiple sclerosis, enrolled in a pregnancy study. The CDR3 region is CSVGGGAGANVLTF. In DNA, the CDR3 is TGCAGCGTGGGGGGAGGCGCTGGGGCCAACGTCCTGACTTTC.